This T cell receptor beta chain was obtained from a study of cytomegalovirus exposure and HLA in healthy donors. Overall study context: Most genotyped donors, about 81% of more than 300, had Caucasian-associated genetic ancestry.

Regarding the study as a whole: In a later analysis, across HLA loci, associated TCR counts were highest for DRB1, lowest for HLA-C. The productive fraction for most TCR beta V segments was about 87% or about 30% in an earlier analysis.

PCR amplification relied on 60 Vbeta primers (plus 13 Jbeta primers). The method was immunoSEQ multiplex PCR; TCRdb's version includes in-frame clones alone and lacks a portion of them. Here the sample spans around 170,000 clones, roughly 80% being singletons. Trimming pared 6 bases from V and 4 bases from J, leaving 15 bases between. The germline gives CDR1 MNHEY, CDR2 SMNVEV (reference sequence). The CDR3 spans 15 residues. The table lists this clone with a count of one. The target antigen is unknown. The chain uses TRBV27 and TRBJ1-4; possible D gene TRBD1, 6 bases. This receptor was identified in a man aged 40-49 years in good health and CMV-seropositive. The source material was PBMCs. The CDR3 is CASSPPGASNEKLFF. CDR3 DNA sequence: TGTGCCAGCAGCCCCCCAGGGGCCAGTAATGAAAAACTGTTTTTT.